These 8 T cell receptor beta chains came from one sample sequenced in a study of shared clonotypes between healthy human individuals (dated by TCRdb to the early 2020s). The method was the immunoSEQ multiplex PCR assay. As stored in TCRdb, this immuneACCESS dataset retains in-frame rearrangements with V and J assigned. A fraction of the clones does not appear; measured against another copy, unresolved V genes explain less than half of the discrepancy, and the remainder lacks a known reason. Recorded for this sample are millions of clones; approximately 94% of them occurred a single time. The ten largest clonotypes hold over 0.12% of the sample. Material: naive CD4+ T cells sorted from blood. This specimen's cell subset or site label, per the study, means: CD45RA+ positively selected. The source is a man in his late teens or twenties in good health.

The genes are TRBV9 and TRBJ2-2; D tentatively fits TRBD1 or TRBD2 (5 bases each). CDR1 is SGDLS, CDR2 YYNGEE, per germline. V was cut by 1 base and J by 6 bases, with 13 bases left in between. The CDR3 is 15 amino acids. The CDR3 loop is CASSVSWDGAGELFF. The CDR3 DNA reads TGTGCCAGCAGCGTAAGCTGGGACGGGGCCGGGGAGCTGTTTTTT. The full variable domain, completed using reference TRBV9 and TRBJ2-2, is DSGVTQTPKHLITATGQRVTLRCSPRSGDLSVYWYQQSLDQGLQFLIQYYNGEERAKGNILERFSAQQFPDLHSELNLSSLELGDSALYFCASSVSWDGAGELFFGEGSRLTVL.

This chain joins TRBV10-3 and TRBJ2-3, with a possible D match to TRBD1 (6 bases). The CDR3 has 17 amino acids. Trimming took off 6 bases at V and 0 bases at J, with 19 bases between the two ends. The germline gives CDR1 ENHRY, CDR2 SYGVKD. As DNA, the CDR3 is TGTGCCATCAGCCCAAGTGGTTGGGACATTAGCACAGATACGCAGTATTTT. Encoded protein: CAISPSGWDISTDTQYF.

This clone came up once. V and J are TRBV9 and TRBJ2-2; D gene uncertain. The germline V gene has CDR1 SGDLS and CDR2 YYNGEE. CDR3 length: 15 amino acids. V was clipped by 3 bases and J by 4 bases, with 13 bases between them. CDR3 DNA sequence: TGTGCCAGCAGCGCCGCGGTCCAATCCACCGGGGAGCTGTTTTTT. Protein: CASSAAVQSTGELFF.

A word on this clone: Other DNA sequences in this sample translate to the same CDR3. The chain recombines TRBV11-2 with TRBJ2-2; D is unclear. Per germline, CDR1 SGHAT and CDR2 FQNNGV. Trimming took off 5 bases at V and 3 bases at J, with 7 bases between the two ends. The CDR3 totals 13 residues. CDR3 sequence reads: CASSLGHTGELFF. Written as DNA, the CDR3 is TGTGCCAGCAGCCTCGGCCACACCGGGGAGCTGTTTTTT.

Comment on this clone: Within the sample, other DNA sequences also encode this same CDR3. V is TRBV5-4 and J is TRBJ2-3, with unresolved D. The V end was cut by 2 bases, the J end by 0 bases, with 7 bases between. Germline lookup yields CDR1 SGHNT and CDR2 YYREEE (reference sequence). The CDR3 runs to 14 residues. CDR3: CASSFGQSTDTQYF. CDR3 nucleotides: TGTGCCAGCAGCTTCGGCCAAAGCACAGATACGCAGTATTTT.

Notes on this clone: Distinct nucleotide sequences in the sample also encode this CDR3. The chain recombines TRBV2 with TRBJ2-5; TRBD1 might be the D (6 bases). The germline V gene has CDR1 SNHLY and CDR2 FYNNEI. Trimming removed 3 bases at V and 1 base at J, with 9 bases between. The CDR3 consists of 14 residues. The CDR3 is CASSEWGLQETQYF. The CDR3 nucleotides are TGTGCCAGCAGTGAGTGGGGGCTCCAAGAGACCCAGTACTTC.

Points on this clone: Other DNA variants within this sample encode the same CDR3. J is TRBJ2-7 and V is TRBV5-1, with D unclear. This CDR3 region has 12 residues. V was pared by 5 bases and J by 4 bases, with 10 bases between. Germline CDR1 reads SGHRS; CDR2 reads YFSETQ. CDR3 sequence reads: CASSFDSYEQYF. The CDR3 region has the DNA TGCGCCAGCAGTTTCGACTCATACGAGCAGTACTTC.

The chain uses TRBV6-6 and TRBJ1-5; tentatively, D is TRBD1 (5 bases). The germline V gene has CDR1 MNHNY and CDR2 SVGAGI (reference sequence). This CDR3 spans 12 amino acids. V shed 11 bases and J shed 7 bases, with 15 bases lying between them. The CDR3 spells CAATGGSQPQHF. The DNA for the CDR3 is TGTGCCGCGACGGGGGGGAGCCAGCCCCAGCATTTT.